One and the same sample provided the 27 T cell receptor beta chains below, sequenced in a study of breast tumors, draining lymph nodes, adjacent tissues. TCRdb redid the calling of the multiplex PCR reads with MiXCR, one entry per CDR3 protein. Altogether around 100,000 distinct CDR3 sequences are present, 21% being singletons, with the ten largest covering more than 0.9%. Breast cancer patients provided tissue from their axillary draining lymph nodes. Sequenced: axillary lymph node tissue. These receptors came from a female donor with breast cancer. Some clones in this sample may be carry-over from other donors' samples.

This clonotype appeared many times. V usage is TRBV6-2 or TRBV6-3 and J usage is TRBJ1-5, with TRBD1 matching over 10 bases. The CDR3 is made up of 14 amino acids. Germline-derived CDR1 and CDR2 are MNHEY and SVGEGT. The junction had 6 bases not matched to a gene; V was cut back by 7 bases and J by 6 bases. The CDR3, as DNA: TGTGCCAGCATGGCGACAGGGGGCGTTCAGCCCCAGCATTTT. It translates to CASMATGGVQPQHF.

This clonotype was recorded many times. This CDR3 is CASSPSMRASYGYTF. As DNA, the CDR3 is TGTGCCAGCAGCCCGTCCATGAGGGCCTCCTATGGCTACACCTTC. This chain uses TRBV27 with TRBJ1-2; no definite D call. The CDR3 length is 15 residues. Germline V lookup: CDR1 MNHEY, CDR2 SMNVEV (reference sequence). V was trimmed by 6 bases and J by 4 bases, leaving 18 bases between them.

This clonotype occurred many times. The rearrangement joins TRBV5-8 to TRBJ2-5, with unresolved D. V was cut by 4 bases and J by 4 bases, with 17 bases left in between. The CDR3 spans 15 residues. Per germline, CDR1 SGHTS and CDR2 YDEGEE. The CDR3 nucleotides are TGTGCCAGCAGCCCCGGGCGACCCTTTGGAGAGACCCAGTACTTC. This sequence encodes CASSPGRPFGETQYF.

This clonotype was observed many times. The chain employs TRBV7-3 and TRBJ2-1; TRBD2 aligns across 8 bases. Trimming at V came to 0 bases and at J to 6 bases, leaving 4 bases not matched to a gene. The CDR3 has 15 residues. CDR1 and CDR2 (germline): SGHTA, FQGTGA. CDR3 coding DNA: TGTGCCAGCAGCTTAACTAGCGGGATGGTCAATGAGCAGTTCTTC. Its protein product is CASSLTSGMVNEQFF.

A word on this clonotype: A much more abundant neighbour one base away suggests this may be a read error. J is TRBJ2-5 and V is TRBV5-1; 9 bases fit TRBD2. The CDR3 loop spans 16 amino acids. Germline CDR1 SGHRS, CDR2 YFSETQ. CDR3 DNA: TGCGCCAGCAGCTTGGGAATAGCGGGGGCATACGAGACCCGGTACTTC. Amino acid sequence: CASSLGIAGAYETRYF.

Ten or more counts support this clonotype. J is TRBJ2-3 and V is TRBV25-1, with no clear D. This CDR3 is 13 amino acids long. Germline CDR1 and CDR2: MGHDK and SYGVNS. Trimming removed 6 bases at V and 1 base at J, with 8 bases between. The CDR3, as DNA: TGTGCCAGCAGACCCGCGGGCACAGATACGCAGTATTTT. Residues: CASRPAGTDTQYF. The full variable domain, its missing parts supplied by reference TRBV25-1 and TRBJ2-3, is EADIYQTPRYLVIGTGKKITLECSQTMGHDKMYWYQQDPGMELHLIHYSYGVNSTEKGDLSSESTVSRIRTEHFPLTLESARPSHTSQYLCASRPAGTDTQYFGPGTRLTVL.

The chain uses TRBV19 and TRBJ2-2; D might be TRBD1 (6 bases). Per germline, CDR1 LNHDA and CDR2 SQIVND (reference sequence). CDR3 length: 13 residues. V was cut by 5 bases and J by 6 bases, with 10 bases left in between. The CDR3 is CASSYRVAGELFF. The CDR3 DNA reads as TGTGCCAGTAGTTACAGGGTGGCCGGGGAGCTGTTTTTT. Full variable domain (remainder filled in from reference TRBV19 and TRBJ2-2): DGGITQSPKYLFRKEGQNVTLSCEQNLNHDAMYWYRQDPGQGLRLIYYSQIVNDFQKGDIAEGYSVSREKKESFPLTVTSAQKNPTAFYLCASSYRVAGELFFGEGSRLTVL.

The rearrangement uses TRBV19 and TRBJ1-5; weak D call: TRBD1 (5 bases). Germline lookup yields CDR1 LNHDA and CDR2 SQIVND (reference sequence). Trimming stripped 5 bases from V and 4 bases from J, with 15 bases between. The CDR3 is 15 amino acids. CDR3 amino acids: CASSSSAGGNQPQHF. CDR3 nucleotide sequence: TGTGCCAGTAGTTCGTCGGCGGGGGGTAATCAGCCCCAGCATTTT. Combining the CDR3 with reference TRBV19 and TRBJ1-5 gives the whole variable domain DGGITQSPKYLFRKEGQNVTLSCEQNLNHDAMYWYRQDPGQGLRLIYYSQIVNDFQKGDIAEGYSVSREKKESFPLTVTSAQKNPTAFYLCASSSSAGGNQPQHFGDGTRLSIL.

This chain joins TRBV2 and TRBJ2-7; 11 positions agree with TRBD2. The CDR3 totals 15 residues. Per germline, CDR1 SNHLY and CDR2 FYNNEI. V gave up 7 bases and J gave up 2 bases; unmatched junction bases: 7. The CDR3 nucleotides read TGTGCCAGCACCAGACTAGCGGGACTGGCCTACGAGCAGTACTTC. It is translated as CASTRLAGLAYEQYF.

The chain links TRBV27 to TRBJ2-2; D tentatively reads TRBD1 or TRBD2 (5 bases each). From germline, CDR1 is MNHEY and CDR2 SMNVEV (reference sequence). CDR3 length equals 14 residues. Trimming removed 5 bases at V and 0 bases at J, with 7 bases between. The chain's CDR3 is CASSGTANTGELFF. CDR3 in DNA: TGTGCCAGCAGTGGGACGGCGAACACCGGGGAGCTGTTTTTT.

This clonotype has a count of ten or more. The CDR3 nucleotides read TGTGCCAGCAGCGGATCACGGGGGGGGTCCTACGAGCAGTACTTC. Its translation: CASSGSRGGSYEQYF. This rearrangement joins TRBV9 to TRBJ2-7; 8 nucleotides agree with TRBD2. This CDR3 region has 15 residues. From germline, CDR1 is SGDLS and CDR2 YYNGEE. Trimming cost V 3 bases and J 1 base; bases outside gene matches: 6. The variable domain in full, with the rest retrieved from reference TRBV9 and TRBJ2-7, is DSGVTQTPKHLITATGQRVTLRCSPRSGDLSVYWYQQSLDQGLQFLIQYYNGEERAKGNILERFSAQQFPDLHSELNLSSLELGDSALYFCASSGSRGGSYEQYFGPGTRLTVT.

This clonotype was detected many times. This chain joins TRBV5-4 and TRBJ2-5; possibly TRBD1 for D (5 bases). Germline CDR1 is SGHNT and CDR2 is YYREEE (reference sequence). V lost 4 bases, J lost 5 bases, and 9 bases lay in between. The CDR3 totals 12 residues. The CDR3 DNA is TGTGCCAGCAGCAGGGGTGGGGAGACCCAGTACTTC. Translation gives CASSRGGETQYF.

V and J are TRBV11-2 and TRBJ2-7, with TRBD1 matching 9 bases. CDR1 SGHAT and CDR2 FQNNGV come from the germline V gene. Germline trimming cut 5 bases from V and 3 bases from J; bases unmatched to any gene: 8. This CDR3 has 15 amino acids. CDR3 amino acids: CASSTRDRVIYEQYF. CDR3 sequence (DNA): TGTGCCAGCAGCACCCGGGACAGGGTTATCTACGAGCAGTACTTC.

This clonotype was seen repeatedly, ten times or more. V gene TRBV5-1 combines with J gene TRBJ2-5; D gene uncertain. Germline CDR1 reads SGHRS; CDR2 reads YFSETQ. The CDR3 spans 14 residues. V was shortened by 0 bases and J by 5 bases, with 11 bases between the two germline ends. The CDR3 sequence: CASSLEGRAETQYF. For the CDR3, the DNA is TGCGCCAGCAGCTTGGAAGGGCGCGCGGAGACCCAGTACTTC.

In its sample, this clonotype was seen many times. The chain joins TRBV6-6 to TRBJ1-5; D is perhaps TRBD1 (6 bases). This CDR3 is 15 amino acids long. The V end was cut by 6 bases, the J end by 5 bases, with 17 bases between. The germline V gene has CDR1 MNHNY and CDR2 SVGAGI (reference sequence). The DNA of the CDR3 is TGTGCCAGCAGCCGAACGTACAGGGATGATCAGCCCCAGCATTTT. This gives the protein CASSRTYRDDQPQHF.

This clonotype came up many times. The chain couples TRBV7-3 to TRBJ2-3, with 13 positions matching TRBD2. Germline values: CDR1 SGHTA, CDR2 FQGTGA. V dropped 5 bases and J dropped 5; count of bases not matched to a gene: 10. This CDR3 is 17 amino acids long. The CDR3 region is CASSHGLAGVGVDTQYF. The DNA of the CDR3 is TGTGCCAGCAGCCACGGACTAGCGGGAGTAGGTGTAGATACGCAGTATTTT.

This clonotype was picked up a small number of times. The chain carries TRBV6-1 and TRBJ2-2; D may be TRBD2 (6 bases). This CDR3 comprises 15 residues. Germline loops: CDR1 MNHNS, CDR2 SASEGT. The ends were cut back, 7 bases at V and 3 bases at J, with 15 bases in the middle. CDR3 in DNA: TGTGCCAGCATGTTTCTGCCGGGAGACACCGGGGAGCTGTTTTTT. Translated, it gives CASMFLPGDTGELFF.

Turning to this clonotype: This could be a read error, since a much larger clone is one nucleotide away. The rearrangement joins TRBV5-1 to TRBJ2-2, with D hard to call. This CDR3 region has 13 residues. V was shortened by 6 bases and J by 1 base, with 7 bases between the two germline ends. The germline V gene encodes CDR1 SGHRS and CDR2 YFSETQ. CDR3 sequence: CASKPMNTGELFF. The DNA of the CDR3 is TGCGCCAGCAAACCTATGAACACCGGGGAGCTGTTTTTT.

This clonotype was seen repeatedly, ten times or more. CDR3 nucleotides: TGCAGCGTTGGTCAGGGAAACTACGAGCAGTACTTC. Protein product: CSVGQGNYEQYF. The chain uses TRBV29-1 and TRBJ2-7; D might be TRBD1 (5 bases). Per germline, CDR1 SQVTM and CDR2 ANQGSEA. V was pared by 4 bases and J by 3 bases, with 10 bases between. The CDR3 covers 12 residues.

A few counts support this clonotype. The chain recombines TRBV30 with TRBJ2-7; D is perhaps TRBD1 or TRBD2 (6 bases each). Germline CDR1 GTSNPN, CDR2 SVGIG (reference sequence). V dropped 0 bases and J dropped 4 bases, with 19 bases sitting between them. The CDR3 covers 16 residues. Written as DNA, the CDR3 is TGTGCCTGGAGTGTACGGTCCGGGGGCTTTCCATACGAGCAGTACTTC. It translates to CAWSVRSGGFPYEQYF.

This clonotype was seen at least ten times. The chain employs TRBV2 and TRBJ2-5, with a possible D match to TRBD1 (5 bases). This CDR3 spans 13 amino acids. Trimming left V 7 bases short and J 5 bases short, with 14 bases between. Germline assignment: CDR1 SNHLY and CDR2 FYNNEI. The chain's CDR3 is CASNRDSRETQYF. DNA for the CDR3: TGTGCCAGCAACCGAGACAGTCGTGAGACCCAGTACTTC. Combining the CDR3 with reference TRBV2 and TRBJ2-5 gives the whole variable domain EPEVTQTPSHQVTQMGQEVILRCVPISNHLYFYWYRQILGQKVEFLVSFYNNEISEKSEIFDDQFSVERPDGSNFTLKIRSTKLEDSAMYFCASNRDSRETQYFGPGTRLLVL.

This clonotype appeared many times. This sequence joins TRBV5-1 and TRBJ2-7; 12 nucleotides agree with TRBD2. CDR1 SGHRS and CDR2 YFSETQ come from the germline V gene. The length of the CDR3 is 14 residues. V trimming: 6 bases; J trimming: 3 bases; junction bases outside the gene matches: 4. The CDR3 loop reads CASTTTSGSYEQYF. The CDR3 DNA reads as TGCGCCAGCACCACGACTAGCGGGAGCTACGAGCAGTACTTC.

In its sample, this clonotype was seen many times. V and J are TRBV7-8 and TRBJ1-2; D perhaps matches TRBD1 (5 bases). In germline, CDR1 is SGHVS, CDR2 FQNEAQ. The CDR3 length is 12 residues. Trimming removed 1 base from V and 8 bases from J, with 8 bases in between. The CDR3 nucleotides read TGTGCCAGCAGCTTAGTGGGGGGGGGCTACACCTTC. It translates to CASSLVGGGYTF.

Many counts were recorded for this clonotype. V usage is TRBV9 and J usage is TRBJ2-2; D not certain. V lost 6 bases and J lost 5, with 11 bases in between. Germline V gene data show CDR1 as SGDLS and CDR2 as YYNGEE. This CDR3 has 13 residues. As DNA, the CDR3 is TGTGCCAGCACCCCCTTGGGAACCGGGGAGCTGTTTTTT. Its protein is CASTPLGTGELFF.

This clonotype was seen repeatedly, ten times or more. For the CDR3, the DNA is TGTGCCAGCAGCTTAAGACAAGAGACCCAGTACTTC. Translated: CASSLRQETQYF. V is TRBV5-4 and J is TRBJ2-5, with D uncertain. The germline V gene has CDR1 SGHNT and CDR2 YYREEE (reference sequence). The CDR3 totals 12 residues. V gave up 2 bases and J gave up 2 bases, with 4 bases separating them.

This clonotype was counted many times. The CDR3 coding sequence is TGTGCCACCAGCAAAACGGACAGGGGCATGGGAGAGACCCAGTACTTC. It yields the protein CATSKTDRGMGETQYF. The V gene is TRBV15, the J gene TRBJ2-5; 9 nucleotides match TRBD1. Germline CDR1 reads LNHNV; CDR2 reads YYDKDF (reference sequence). The CDR3 is made up of 16 amino acids. The ends lost 4 bases at V and 4 bases at J; junction bases unmatched: 10.

The sample holds many counts of this clonotype. The V call is TRBV19, the J call TRBJ2-3; the D gene is possibly TRBD2 (6 bases). Per germline, CDR1 LNHDA and CDR2 SQIVND (reference sequence). The ends were cut back, 1 base at V and 3 bases at J, with 11 bases in the middle. The CDR3 has 15 residues. The CDR3 bases are TGTGCCAGTAGTATAGGGGACGGGAGAACAGATACGCAGTATTTT. Residues: CASSIGDGRTDTQYF.